This is a list of T cell receptor beta chains from one sample in a study of CD8 T cells in Susac syndrome. TCRdb redid the calling of the immunoSEQ multiplex PCR reads with MiXCR, one entry per CDR3 protein. The table includes approximately 180,000 distinct CDR3 sequences, roughly 90% detected once. Sequencing was performed on CD4+ T cells from PBMCs. All receptors come from a human donor with Susac syndrome. Each CDR3 is given with its conserved first and last residue. Expanded clones get a size class; other rows say once, few or many, or leave the size out.

v_call: TRBV7-9
clone_size: -
j_call: TRBJ2-1
cdr3_aa: CASSLDSGGRALLEQFF

v_call: TRBV15
clone_size: -
j_call: TRBJ1-1
cdr3_aa: CATSSVNSRGTEAFF

v_call: TRBV3-1
clone_size: -
j_call: TRBJ2-7
cdr3_aa: CASSQEFKGTYEQYF

v_call: TRBV3-1
clone_size: -
j_call: TRBJ1-1
cdr3_aa: CASSQRQGETEAFF

v_call: TRBV12-3/TRBV12-4
clone_size: few
j_call: TRBJ2-7
cdr3_aa: CASSSTGGYEQYF

v_call: TRBV6-1
clone_size: once
j_call: TRBJ2-7
cdr3_aa: CASSPTGGGTSYEQYF

v_call: TRBV6-1
clone_size: -
j_call: TRBJ2-1
cdr3_aa: CASRTRLSSSYNEQFF

v_call: TRBV3-1
clone_size: few
j_call: TRBJ2-3
cdr3_aa: CASSHHTNGLAESTDTQYF

v_call: TRBV2
clone_size: -
j_call: TRBJ1-5
cdr3_aa: CASSAGTGTRYSNQPQHF

v_call: TRBV30
clone_size: -
j_call: TRBJ1-1
cdr3_aa: CAWSAIRDTEAFF

v_call: TRBV29-1
clone_size: -
j_call: TRBJ2-5
cdr3_aa: CSVERGRETQYF

v_call: TRBV28
clone_size: -
j_call: TRBJ2-3
cdr3_aa: CASTRREGRVPDTQYF

v_call: TRBV28
clone_size: -
j_call: TRBJ1-2
cdr3_aa: CASGQDNGYTF

v_call: TRBV7-3
clone_size: -
j_call: TRBJ2-7
cdr3_aa: CASSLIEGAGYEQYF

v_call: TRBV6-1
clone_size: -
j_call: TRBJ1-2
cdr3_aa: CASSETGKIDGYTF

v_call: TRBV2
clone_size: -
j_call: TRBJ2-1
cdr3_aa: CASRIAGALYNEQFF

v_call: TRBV3-1
clone_size: -
j_call: TRBJ2-3
cdr3_aa: CASSRQVAGGWADTQYF

v_call: TRBV27
clone_size: -
j_call: TRBJ1-5
cdr3_aa: CASTTGGADQPQHF

v_call: TRBV2
clone_size: -
j_call: TRBJ1-3
cdr3_aa: CASKRYSGNTIYF

v_call: TRBV29-1
clone_size: -
j_call: TRBJ1-2
cdr3_aa: CSVRLQPGQGDHGYTF

v_call: TRBV20-1
clone_size: -
j_call: TRBJ1-4
cdr3_aa: CSVIDSATNEKLFF

v_call: TRBV30
clone_size: -
j_call: TRBJ2-1
cdr3_aa: CAWIGQNPFNEQFF

v_call: TRBV9
clone_size: once
j_call: TRBJ2-7
cdr3_aa: CASSLGLAGAEQYF

v_call: TRBV21-1
clone_size: once
j_call: TRBJ2-7
cdr3_aa: CASSKGCSRGYHEQYF

v_call: TRBV3-1
clone_size: -
j_call: TRBJ2-5
cdr3_aa: CASSQGRGGAKTQYF

v_call: TRBV5-4
clone_size: -
j_call: TRBJ2-1
cdr3_aa: CASSPGTESSYNEQFF

v_call: TRBV27
clone_size: -
j_call: TRBJ2-5
cdr3_aa: CASMCGDRGSSETQYF

v_call: TRBV19
clone_size: -
j_call: TRBJ2-2
cdr3_aa: CASRGQAGVDGELFF